The 6 T cell receptor beta chains below were found in one sample sequenced in a study of T cell clonality in common variable immunodeficiency. The data were produced by immunoSEQ multiplex PCR, yet TCRdb's version contains in-frame clones alone and is incomplete. The data show around 52,000 clones, with none appearing a single time. Sequenced material: peripheral blood mononuclear cells. All receptors come from a person aged 18 to 75 in good health.

This clone was recorded at least ten times. Read data end 3 residues before the CDR3 end; the end is taken from the germline J gene. V is TRBV20-1 and J is TRBJ1-4, with TRBD1 as a possible D gene (6 bases). Germline values: CDR1 DFQATT, CDR2 SNEGSKA (reference sequence). The CDR3 contains 12 residues. This CDR3 reads CSARWGQGRLFF. CDR3 DNA (partial): TGCAGTGCTAGATGGGGGCAGGGTAGA.

Details on this clone: Sequencing ends 3 residues short of the CDR3 end; the germline J gene provides the rest. The chain is built from TRBV20-1 and TRBJ2-7; 7 bases agree with TRBD2. With V trimmed by 0 bases and J by 2 bases, 7 bases remained unmatched. CDR3 length: 15 amino acids. CDR1 DFQATT and CDR2 SNEGSKA come from the germline V gene (reference sequence). The CDR3 spells CSARDIQRGPYEQYF. The CDR3 bases that were read are TGCAGTGCTAGAGATATTCAGCGGGGCCCCTACGAG.

This clone was recorded at least ten times. The read ends 3 residues shy of where the CDR3 ends; the end is completed using the germline J gene. This sequence joins TRBV20-1 and TRBJ1-1; D is possibly TRBD1 (5 bases). CDR1 is DFQATT, CDR2 SNEGSKA, per germline (reference sequence). The CDR3 loop spans 13 amino acids. V lost 3 bases and J lost 3, with 11 bases in between. CDR3 loop: CSARQGPDTEAFF. The CDR3 DNA, read in part, is TGCAGTGCTAGGCAGGGTCCGGACACTGAA.

In this sample, this clone turned up many times. Sequencing ends 3 residues short of the CDR3 end; the germline J gene provides the rest. The rearrangement links TRBV27 to TRBJ2-7; no clear D. Trimming removed 4 bases at V and 0 bases at J, with 10 bases between. The CDR3 totals 14 residues. In germline, CDR1 is MNHEY, CDR2 SMNVEV (reference sequence). The CDR3 reads CASSSLQSSYEQYF. The part of the CDR3 DNA that was read is TGTGCCAGCAGTTCCCTACAGAGCTCCTACGAG.

This clone was found many times. The read falls 3 residues short of the CDR3 end, and the missing part is taken from the germline J gene. The genes are TRBV20-1 and TRBJ2-7; 8 bases map to TRBD1. Losses at the gene ends were 0 bases for V and 6 bases for J; bases not matched to a gene: 10. The length of the CDR3 is 15 residues. Germline loops: CDR1 DFQATT, CDR2 SNEGSKA (reference sequence). Here the CDR3 reads CSARDLTGALVEQYF. The covered CDR3 bases are TGCAGTGCTAGAGATTTGACAGGGGCGTTGGTCGAG.

This clone was observed many times. The observed sequence ends 3 residues before the CDR3 terminus, with the missing tail filled in from the germline J gene. The chain combines TRBV6-2 or TRBV6-3 with TRBJ1-2, with D perhaps matching TRBD1 (5 bases). Trimming cost V 1 base and J 0 bases, with 12 bases left between them. Germline CDR1 MNHEY, CDR2 SVGEGT. The CDR3 loop spans 16 amino acids. The CDR3 here is CASSYYLQVTNYGYTF. The covered CDR3 bases are TGTGCCAGCAGTTACTACTTACAGGTGACTAACTATGGC.